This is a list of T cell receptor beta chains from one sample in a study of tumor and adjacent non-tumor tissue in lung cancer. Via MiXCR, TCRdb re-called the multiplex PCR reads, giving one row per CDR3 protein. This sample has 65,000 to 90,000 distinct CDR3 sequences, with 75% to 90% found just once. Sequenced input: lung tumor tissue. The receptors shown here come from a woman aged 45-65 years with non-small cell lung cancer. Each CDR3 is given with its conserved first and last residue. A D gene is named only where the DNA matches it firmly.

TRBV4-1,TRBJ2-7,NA,TGCGCCAGCATCCAAGACGATTTAGAAAGTACCGAGCAGTACTTC,CASIQDDLESTEQYF
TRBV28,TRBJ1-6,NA,TGTGTCAGCAGTTTGATAGGGAATAATTCACCCCTCCACTTT,CVSSLIGNNSPLHF
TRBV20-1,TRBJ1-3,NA,TGCAGTACTAGCGCAGGGGCTGCGTCTGGAAACACCATATATTTT,CSTSAGAASGNTIYF
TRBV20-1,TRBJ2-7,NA,TGCAATGCGGAAAGAGAAGGGGACTGGTCCTACGAGCAGTACTTC,CNAEREGDWSYEQYF
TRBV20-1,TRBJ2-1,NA,TGCAGTGATAGTTTCGGGGGAGGCTCCAATGAGCAGTTCTTC,CSDSFGGGSNEQFF
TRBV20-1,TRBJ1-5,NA,TGCAGTGCTAGACATCATAGTAATCAGCCCCAGCATTTT,CSARHHSNQPQHF
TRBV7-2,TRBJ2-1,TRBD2,TGTACCAGCAGCTCAACTAGCGGGCAATACAATGAGCAGTTCTTC,CTSSSTSGQYNEQFF
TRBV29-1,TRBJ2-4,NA,TGCAGCGTACTGCTGGGGTTGGGGTTTGTTAACATTCAGAACTTC,CSVLLGLGFVNIQNF
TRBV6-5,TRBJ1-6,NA,TGTGCCAGCGGACGACTGGATAGTTCACCCCTCCACTTT,CASGRLDSSPLHF
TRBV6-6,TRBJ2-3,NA,TGTGCCAGCAGTTACTGGGCAGATGAGGTCAATCAGCCCCAGTATTTT,CASSYWADEVNQPQYF